This is a list of T cell receptor beta chains from one sample in a study of neurological immune-mediated disorders. TCRdb called the 5' RACE reads again in MiXCR, with one record for every CDR3 protein. The repertoire has under 80,000 distinct CDR3 sequences, 3.5% to 5% of them found once; the top ten carry 1% to 1.5%. Material for sequencing was PBMCs. Source of these receptors: a man younger than 40 with multiple sclerosis. The CDR3 runs from the conserved cysteine through the conserved F or W. A D gene is named only where the DNA matches it firmly. Part of the rows lack a size; the others show once, few, many or a class for expanded clones.

D,J,V,size,CDR3,DNA
-,TRBJ1-3,TRBV29-1,many,CSVTVSGNTIYF,TGCAGCGTTACGGTGTCCGGAAACACCATATATTTT
-,TRBJ1-2,TRBV7-2,many,CASSLGGYGYTF,TGTGCCAGCAGTTTGGGAGGCTATGGCTACACCTTC
-,TRBJ2-7,TRBV29-1,many,CSVLFIGYSYEQYF,TGCAGCGTTTTATTTATAGGGTACTCCTACGAGCAGTACTTC
-,TRBJ2-6,TRBV27,many,CASSLRDSGANVLTF,TGTGCCAGCAGTTTAAGGGACTCTGGGGCCAACGTCCTGACTTTC
-,TRBJ2-1,TRBV7-2,many,CASSLDGFSYNEQFF,TGTGCCAGCAGCTTAGATGGGTTCTCCTACAATGAGCAGTTCTTC
-,TRBJ2-3,TRBV20-1,many,CSAGTQSTDTQYF,TGCAGTGCTGGTACACAAAGCACGGATACGCAGTATTTT
-,TRBJ2-7,TRBV18,-,CASSPAPGAREQYF,TGTGCCAGCTCACCCGCTCCGGGGGCTAGAGAGCAGTACTTC
TRBD1,TRBJ2-5,TRBV5-6,many,CASSSGQGGETQYF,TGTGCCAGCAGCTCGGGACAGGGTGGAGAGACCCAGTACTTC
TRBD2,TRBJ2-2,TRBV5-1,few,CASSGLAGGPRTGELFF,TGCGCCAGCAGCGGACTAGCGGGGGGGCCGAGAACCGGGGAGCTGTTTTTT
-,TRBJ2-7,TRBV5-5,many,CASSFRQTYEQYF,TGTGCCAGCAGCTTTAGACAGACCTACGAGCAGTACTTC
-,TRBJ1-2,TRBV5-1,many,CASSLEGRGYTF,TGCGCCAGCAGCTTGGAGGGACGCGGCTACACCTTC
TRBD2,TRBJ2-3,TRBV9,many,CASSSRLAASTDTQYF,TGTGCCAGCAGCTCACGACTAGCGGCTAGCACAGATACGCAGTATTTT
-,TRBJ2-7,TRBV5-5,many,CASTYPGSYEQYF,TGTGCCAGCACCTACCCGGGCAGCTACGAGCAGTACTTC
-,TRBJ2-7,TRBV5-4,many,CASSLGWGSYEQYF,TGTGCCAGCAGCTTGGGATGGGGGTCCTACGAGCAGTACTTC
TRBD1,TRBJ1-1,TRBV20-1,many,CSASTGQGFF,TGCAGTGCTTCAACCGGACAGGGTTTCTTT
-,TRBJ2-5,TRBV4-1,many,CASSQAENRKETQYF,TGCGCCAGCAGCCAAGCGGAAAACAGGAAAGAGACCCAGTACTTC
-,TRBJ2-5,TRBV4-1,many,CASSQDRNQETQYF,TGCGCCAGCAGCCAAGACAGAAATCAAGAGACCCAGTACTTC
-,TRBJ1-5,TRBV20-1,many,CSAMPIQAGLNQPQNF,TGCAGTGCTATGCCAATTCAGGCCGGCCTCAATCAGCCCCAGAATTTT
TRBD1,TRBJ2-5,TRBV20-1,many,CSADGTGVEETQYF,TGCAGTGCTGACGGGACAGGGGTGGAAGAGACCCAGTACTTC
TRBD1,TRBJ2-7,TRBV7-8,many,CASSLGDRADEQYF,TGTGCCAGCAGCTTAGGAGACAGGGCCGACGAGCAGTACTTC
-,TRBJ2-5,TRBV7-2,many,CASSLLPGSYQETQYF,TGTGCCAGCAGCCTCCTTCCGGGGTCATACCAAGAGACCCAGTACTTC
-,TRBJ1-3,TRBV12-3/TRBV12-4,many,CASSTIPSSGNTIYF,TGTGCCAGCAGTACAATTCCGAGCTCTGGAAACACCATATATTTT
-,TRBJ1-2,TRBV10-3,many,CAISEDTRYGYTF,TGTGCCATCAGTGAGGACACAAGATATGGCTACACCTTC
TRBD1,TRBJ2-1,TRBV4-1,many,CASSQTGTGDNEQFF,TGCGCCAGCAGCCAGACCGGGACAGGGGACAATGAGCAGTTCTTC
-,TRBJ2-2,TRBV6-5,many,CASSKGGELFF,TGTGCCAGCAGTAAGGGCGGGGAGCTGTTTTTT
TRBD2,TRBJ2-1,TRBV7-9,many,CASSSPLARGVQFF,TGTGCCAGCAGCTCCCCCTTGGCGCGGGGGGTGCAGTTCTTC
-,TRBJ2-5,TRBV3-1,many,CASSQEGVAADDQYF,TGTGCCAGCAGCCAAGAAGGGGTGGCAGCCGATGACCAGTACTTC
-,TRBJ2-6,TRBV27,many,CASSSNRGGDSGANVLTF,TGTGCCAGCAGTTCTAACAGGGGGGGGGACTCTGGGGCCAACGTCCTGACTTTC
TRBD1,TRBJ1-2,TRBV7-2,many,CASSIVGQGAYGYTF,TGTGCCAGCAGCATAGTCGGACAGGGGGCCTATGGCTACACCTTC
TRBD1,TRBJ2-5,TRBV7-8,many,CASSHTTGGGQETQYF,TGTGCCAGCAGCCATACGACAGGGGGGGGACAAGAGACCCAGTACTTC
TRBD1,TRBJ1-6,TRBV11-2,-,CASSNPGQGAALGSPLNF,TGTGCCAGCTCGAACCCGGGACAGGGGGCCGCCTTAGGTTCACCCCTCAACTTT
-,TRBJ1-1,TRBV3-1,many,CASSGNTEAFF,TGTGCCAGCAGCGGGAACACTGAAGCTTTCTTT
-,TRBJ1-5,TRBV4-1,-,CASSQLTGQPQNF,TGCGCCAGCAGCCAACTGACAGGTCAGCCCCAGAATTTT
TRBD1,TRBJ1-1,TRBV5-1,-,CASSLASNRGTEAFF,TGCGCCAGCAGCTTGGCCAGTAACAGGGGCACTGAAGCTTTCTTT
-,TRBJ1-3,TRBV7-2,many,CASSLVPGQRYF,TGTGCCAGCAGCTTAGTGCCGGGACAAAGATATTTT
-,TRBJ2-1,TRBV5-1,many,CASHPRRVGSYNEQFF,TGCGCCAGCCACCCAAGGAGGGTCGGCTCCTACAATGAGCAGTTCTTC